The entry below describes one T cell receptor (beta chain). The sample belongs to a study of blood T cell repertoires in COVID-19. Overall study: Samples came from the United States, Italy and Spain, spanning acute and convalescent COVID-19. T cells, B-cell-depleted T cells, or PBMCs provided the cDNA or gDNA that served as material.

Under the authors' procedure: From reference gene primer amplification, estimates of nucleated cell counts were derived. Repertoires were generated with immunoSEQ multiplex PCR, while TCRdb's copy carries only in-frame clones and drops some. V and J calls and clone size are given by that table; D and trimming were obtained from the DNA. The top ten hold around 1.1% of the sample, which has around 190,000 clones, about nine tenths seen once. The CDR3 runs to 14 residues. V was shortened by 0 bases and J by 3 bases, with 9 bases between the two germline ends. Germline CDR1 reads GTSNPN; CDR2 reads SVGIG (reference sequence).

The chain uses TRBV30 and TRBJ1-3, with D unresolved. Source material: peripheral blood. This TCR came from a man aged 25-45 years with acute or convalescent COVID-19. In nucleotides, the CDR3 is TGTGCCTGGAGTGTACGGGTTAGTGGAAACACCATATATTTT. Its translation: CAWSVRVSGNTIYF.